Included here is one TCR beta chain sequence, with context. CDR1 is MGHRA and CDR2 is YSYEKL in the germline V gene. The trim removed 1 base at V and 8 bases at J, leaving 7 bases unmatched. CDR3 size: 15 residues. The data are from a study of blood T cell repertoires in COVID-19. Study information: Donors in the United States, Italy and Spain gave samples during acute or convalescent COVID-19. PBMCs, B-cell-depleted T cells, or T cells were the source of the cDNA or gDNA that made up the material.

Original processing notes: Estimation of nucleated cell counts relied on the amplification of reference gene primers. Profiling relied on immunoSEQ multiplex PCR, and the TCRdb table lists in-frame clones only, not all of them. V and J calls plus clone size are reproduced from that table; the DNA served to infer D and trimming. This sample has some 20,000 clones, with 80% to 90% found just once. The rearrangement uses TRBV4-1 and TRBJ1-4, with 7 bases lining up with TRBD1. This TCR was sampled from a human donor in a cohort sampled during active COVID-19. The donor label of this sample is uncertain. Sample: peripheral blood. This CDR3 reads CASSQAKGAGEKLFF. Written as DNA, the CDR3 is TGCGCCAGCAGCCAAGCGAAGGGGGCGGGAGAAAAACTGTTTTTT.